The 14 T cell receptor beta chains listed next were all sequenced from one sample in a study of PD-1 blockade in classical Hodgkin lymphoma. Assay used: immunoSEQ multiplex PCR; TCRdb lists only in-frame clones, some missing. In the table there are about 22,000 clones, roughly 89% of which are singletons. As for time point: newly diagnosed, previously untreated cHL patient sample. Negative selection with magnetic separation was used to purify CD4+ T cells from thawed PBMCs. Source material: CD4+ T cells from blood. The receptors were sampled from a human donor with classical Hodgkin lymphoma.

The V call is TRBV6-1, the J call TRBJ1-4; D is perhaps TRBD1 (6 bases). The ends were cut back, 4 bases at V and 3 bases at J, with 15 bases in the middle. The CDR3 spans 16 residues. Germline V gene sequence: CDR1 MNHNS, CDR2 SASEGT. This chain's CDR3 is CASSAAWTVPNEKLFF. The CDR3 DNA is TGTGCCAGCAGTGCCGCGTGGACAGTACCTAATGAAAAACTGTTTTTT.

The rearrangement uses TRBV19 and TRBJ1-5, with TRBD1 as a possible D gene (6 bases). This CDR3 is built from 15 residues. Trimming shortened V by 4 bases and J by 2 bases, and 12 bases separated the two germline ends. The germline CDR1 and CDR2 sequences are LNHDA and SQIVND (reference sequence). CDR3 loop: CASSNRAVGNQPQHF. CDR3 sequence (DNA): TGTGCCAGTAGTAACAGGGCGGTGGGCAATCAGCCCCAGCATTTT.

The rearrangement uses TRBV4-1 and TRBJ2-2, with a possible D match to TRBD1 (6 bases). Trimming took off 0 bases at V and 6 bases at J, with 11 bases between the two ends. The CDR3 runs to 15 residues. Germline CDR1 is MGHRA and CDR2 is YSYEKL. The CDR3 spells CASSQEGGMAGELFF. CDR3 in DNA: TGCGCCAGCAGCCAAGAAGGGGGTATGGCCGGGGAGCTGTTTTTT.

A few counts support this clone. The chain is built from TRBV23-1 and TRBJ1-1; weak D call: TRBD1 (5 bases). TRBV23-1 is given ORF status, its function remaining uncertain. V lost 8 bases and J lost 3, with 10 bases in between. This CDR3 has 12 amino acids. The CDR3 nucleotides read TGCGCCAGCGGACTGACAGACACTGAAGCTTTCTTT. Translated, it gives CASGLTDTEAFF.

The count of this clone is one. V gene TRBV29-1 combines with J gene TRBJ2-3, with 10 bases lining up with TRBD1. The CDR3 runs to 14 residues. The V gene end was trimmed by 4 bases and the J gene end by 6 bases; junction bases not matched to a gene: 7. Germline V gene data show CDR1 as SQVTM and CDR2 as ANQGSEA. CDR3 protein: CSVGRQGAADTQYF. Written as DNA, the CDR3 is TGCAGCGTTGGTCGACAGGGGGCTGCGGATACGCAGTATTTT.

This sequence joins TRBV7-9 and TRBJ2-2; a possible D gene is TRBD1 (6 bases). CDR3 length: 14 residues. Trimming pared 5 bases from V and 5 bases from J, leaving 12 bases between. CDR1 is SEHNR and CDR2 is FQNEAQ in the germline V gene (reference sequence). Written as DNA, the CDR3 is TGTGCCAGCAGCAACCCTCAGGGGACCGGGGAGCTGTTTTTT. Translation: CASSNPQGTGELFF.

V usage is TRBV25-1 and J usage is TRBJ2-1; possibly TRBD2 for D (6 bases). The V gene's germline CDR1 is MGHDK and CDR2 SYGVNS. V was cut by 8 bases and J by 2 bases, with 19 bases left in between. This CDR3 is built from 16 residues. This CDR3 is CASRGGGVGPYNEQFF. Here the CDR3 DNA reads TGTGCCAGCCGTGGCGGCGGGGTTGGTCCCTACAATGAGCAGTTCTTC.

V gene TRBV19 combines with J gene TRBJ2-2; 11 nucleotides align to TRBD2. CDR1 and CDR2 from the germline V gene are LNHDA and SQIVND (reference sequence). There are 17 residues in the CDR3. The V segment lost 0 bases and the J segment 6 bases; nucleotides outside the gene matches: 6. The CDR3 loop reads CASSIDSGGAPAGELFF. CDR3 coding DNA: TGTGCCAGTAGTATAGATAGCGGGGGGGCCCCCGCCGGGGAGCTGTTTTTT.

This sequence joins TRBV5-1 and TRBJ2-7; the match to TRBD1 covers 8 bases. V shed 4 bases and J 2 bases; nucleotides not matched to a gene: 5. The CDR3 contains 14 residues. CDR1 and CDR2 (germline): SGHRS, YFSETQ. For the CDR3, the DNA is TGCGCCAGCAGCACCTGGACAGGGACCTACGAGCAGTACTTC. Its protein product is CASSTWTGTYEQYF.

The rearrangement joins TRBV6-5 to TRBJ1-1, with D possibly being TRBD1 (5 bases). CDR1 is MNHEY and CDR2 is SVGAGI in the germline V gene. V was pared by 5 bases and J by 4 bases, with 14 bases between. The CDR3 runs 14 residues. The CDR3 sequence is CASSPVAGGTEAFF. In DNA form, the CDR3 reads TGTGCCAGCAGTCCAGTAGCCGGGGGCACTGAAGCTTTCTTT.

The chain joins TRBV28 to TRBJ2-3; no firm D call. Germline loops: CDR1 MDHEN, CDR2 SYDVKM. CDR3 length: 13 residues. V gave up 3 bases and J gave up 2 bases, with 6 bases separating them. The CDR3 region is CASSLHSTDTQYF. The CDR3 coding sequence is TGTGCCAGCAGTTTGCATTCCACAGATACGCAGTATTTT.

This clone was seen once. The V gene is TRBV11-2, the J gene TRBJ2-5; D not certain. Germline V gene lookup returns CDR1 SGHAT and CDR2 FQNNGV. CDR3 size: 13 residues. V lost 1 base, J lost 3 bases, and 6 bases lay in between. The CDR3 reads CASSLVRKETQYF. CDR3 coding DNA: TGTGCCAGCAGCTTAGTTAGAAAAGAGACCCAGTACTTC.

This chain uses TRBV5-1 with TRBJ2-5; D call uncertain. The V end was cut by 1 base, the J end by 1 base, with 8 bases between. Germline-derived CDR1 and CDR2 are SGHRS and YFSETQ. The length of the CDR3 is 14 residues. CDR3 sequence: CASSLIRPQETQYF. The CDR3 DNA is TGCGCCAGCAGCTTGATCCGGCCCCAAGAGACCCAGTACTTC.

The J gene is TRBJ2-5, the V gene TRBV5-1, with D possibly being TRBD1 (8 bases). The tail of the sequence fits TRBJ2-7 better, so the J call may be wrong. From germline, CDR1 is SGHRS and CDR2 YFSETQ. The length of the CDR3 is 16 residues. This chain's CDR3 is CASSSGLGQGTYEQYF. CDR3 bases: TGCGCCAGCAGCTCAGGACTAGGACAGGGAACCTACGAGCAGTACTTC.